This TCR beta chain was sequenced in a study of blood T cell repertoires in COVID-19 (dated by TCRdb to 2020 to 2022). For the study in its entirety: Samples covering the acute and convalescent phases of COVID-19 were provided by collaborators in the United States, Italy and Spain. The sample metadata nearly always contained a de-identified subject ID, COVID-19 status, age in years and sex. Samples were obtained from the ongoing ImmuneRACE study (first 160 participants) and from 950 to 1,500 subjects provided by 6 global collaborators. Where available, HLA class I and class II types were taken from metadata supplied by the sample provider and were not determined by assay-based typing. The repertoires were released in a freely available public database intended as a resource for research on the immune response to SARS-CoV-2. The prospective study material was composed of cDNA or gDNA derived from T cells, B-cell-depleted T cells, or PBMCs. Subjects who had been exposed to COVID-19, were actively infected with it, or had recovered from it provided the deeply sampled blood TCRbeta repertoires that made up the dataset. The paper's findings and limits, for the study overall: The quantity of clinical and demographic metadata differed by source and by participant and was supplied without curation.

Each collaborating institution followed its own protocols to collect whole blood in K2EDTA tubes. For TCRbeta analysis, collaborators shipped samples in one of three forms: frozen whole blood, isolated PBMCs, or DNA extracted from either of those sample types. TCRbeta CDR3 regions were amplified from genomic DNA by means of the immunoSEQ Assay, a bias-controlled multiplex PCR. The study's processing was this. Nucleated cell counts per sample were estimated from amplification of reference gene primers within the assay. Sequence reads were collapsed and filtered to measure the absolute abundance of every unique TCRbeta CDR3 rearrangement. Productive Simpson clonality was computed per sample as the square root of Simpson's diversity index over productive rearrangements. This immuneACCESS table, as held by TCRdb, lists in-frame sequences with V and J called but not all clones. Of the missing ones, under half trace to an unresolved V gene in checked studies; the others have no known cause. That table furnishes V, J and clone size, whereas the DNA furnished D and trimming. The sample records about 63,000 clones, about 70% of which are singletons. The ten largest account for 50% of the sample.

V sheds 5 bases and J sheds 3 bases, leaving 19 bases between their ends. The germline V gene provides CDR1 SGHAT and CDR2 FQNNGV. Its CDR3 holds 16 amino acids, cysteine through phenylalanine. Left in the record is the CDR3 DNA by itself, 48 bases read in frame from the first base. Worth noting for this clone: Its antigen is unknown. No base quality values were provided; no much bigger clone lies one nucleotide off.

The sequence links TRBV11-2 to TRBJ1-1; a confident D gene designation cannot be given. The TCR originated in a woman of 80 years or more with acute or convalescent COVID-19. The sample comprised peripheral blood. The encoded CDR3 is CASSAGRARRDTEAFF. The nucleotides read TGTGCCAGCAGCGCTGGGAGGGCCCGCCGTGACACTGAAGCTTTCTTT. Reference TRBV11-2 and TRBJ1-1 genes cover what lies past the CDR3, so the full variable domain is EAGVAQSPRYKIIEKRQSVAFWCNPISGHATLYWYQQILGQGPKLLIQFQNNGVVDDSQLPKDRFSAERLKGVDSTLKIQPAKLEDSAVYLCASSAGRARRDTEAFFGQGTRLTVV.